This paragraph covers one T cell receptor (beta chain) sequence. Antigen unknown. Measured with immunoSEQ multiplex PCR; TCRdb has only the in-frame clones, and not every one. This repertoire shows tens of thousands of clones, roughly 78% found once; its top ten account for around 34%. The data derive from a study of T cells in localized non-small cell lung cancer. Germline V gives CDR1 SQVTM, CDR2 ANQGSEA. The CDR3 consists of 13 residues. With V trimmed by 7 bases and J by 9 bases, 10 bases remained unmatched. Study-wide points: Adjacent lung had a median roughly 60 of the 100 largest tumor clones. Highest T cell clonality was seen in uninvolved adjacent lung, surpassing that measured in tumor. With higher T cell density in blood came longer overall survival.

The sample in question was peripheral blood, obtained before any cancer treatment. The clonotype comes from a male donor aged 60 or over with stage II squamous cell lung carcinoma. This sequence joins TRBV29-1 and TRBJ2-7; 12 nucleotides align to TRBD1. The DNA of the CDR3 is TGCAGCGCCGGGGCCGGGACAGGGGGCGGGCAGTACTTC. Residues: CSAGAGTGGGQYF.